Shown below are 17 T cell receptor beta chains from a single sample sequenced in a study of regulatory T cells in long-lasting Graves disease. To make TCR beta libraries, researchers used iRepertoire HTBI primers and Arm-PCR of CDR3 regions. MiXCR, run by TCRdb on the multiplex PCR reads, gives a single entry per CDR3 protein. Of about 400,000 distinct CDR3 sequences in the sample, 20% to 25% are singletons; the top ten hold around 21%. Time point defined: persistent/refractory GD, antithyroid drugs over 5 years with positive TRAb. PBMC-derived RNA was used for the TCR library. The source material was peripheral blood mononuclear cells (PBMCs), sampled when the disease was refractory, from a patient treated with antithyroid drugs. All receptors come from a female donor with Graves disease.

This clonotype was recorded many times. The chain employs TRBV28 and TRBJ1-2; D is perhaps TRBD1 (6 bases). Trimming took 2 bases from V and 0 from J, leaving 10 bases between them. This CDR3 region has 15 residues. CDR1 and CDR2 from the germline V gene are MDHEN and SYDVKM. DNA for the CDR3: TGTGCCAGCAGTTTACAGGGGATTACTAACTATGGCTACACCTTC. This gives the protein CASSLQGITNYGYTF.

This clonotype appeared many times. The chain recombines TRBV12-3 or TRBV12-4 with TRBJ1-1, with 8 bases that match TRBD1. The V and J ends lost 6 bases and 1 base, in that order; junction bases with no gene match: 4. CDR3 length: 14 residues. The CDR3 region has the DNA TGTGCCAGCAGGAAAACAGGGGGGAACACTGAAGCTTTCTTT. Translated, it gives CASRKTGGNTEAFF.

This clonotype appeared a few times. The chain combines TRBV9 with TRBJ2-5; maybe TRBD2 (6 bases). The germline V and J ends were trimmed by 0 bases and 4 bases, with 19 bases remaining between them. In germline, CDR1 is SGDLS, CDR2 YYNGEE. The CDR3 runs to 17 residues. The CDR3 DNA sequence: TGTGCCAGCAGCGTAGCTACGTTCGGGGGAGTAGGAGAGACCCAGTACTTC. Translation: CASSVATFGGVGETQYF.

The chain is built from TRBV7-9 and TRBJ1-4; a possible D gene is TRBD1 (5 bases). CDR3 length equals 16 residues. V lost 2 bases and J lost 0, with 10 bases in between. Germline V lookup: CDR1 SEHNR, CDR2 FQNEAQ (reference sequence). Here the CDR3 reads CASSLWQGPTNEKLFF. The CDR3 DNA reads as TGTGCCAGCAGCTTATGGCAGGGACCAACTAATGAAAAACTGTTTTTT.

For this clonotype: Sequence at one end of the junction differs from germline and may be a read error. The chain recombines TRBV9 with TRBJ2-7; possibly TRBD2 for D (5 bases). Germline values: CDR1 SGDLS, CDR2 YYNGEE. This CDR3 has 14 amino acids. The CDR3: CAGSPPASSGEQYF. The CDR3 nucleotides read TGTGCCGGCAGCCCCCCCGCTAGCTCTGGCGAGCAGTACTTC.

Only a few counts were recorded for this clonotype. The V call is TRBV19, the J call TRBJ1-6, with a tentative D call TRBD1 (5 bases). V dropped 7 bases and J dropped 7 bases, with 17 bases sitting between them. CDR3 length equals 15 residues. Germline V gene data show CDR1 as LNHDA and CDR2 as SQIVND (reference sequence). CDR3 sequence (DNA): TGTGCCAGTACCGATCCGGGACGGATAAATTCACCCCTCCACTTT. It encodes CASTDPGRINSPLHF.

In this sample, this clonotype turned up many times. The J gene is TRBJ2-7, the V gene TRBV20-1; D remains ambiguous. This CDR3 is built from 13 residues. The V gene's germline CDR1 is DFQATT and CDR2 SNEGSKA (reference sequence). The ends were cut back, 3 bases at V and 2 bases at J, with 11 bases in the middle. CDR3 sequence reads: CSARVPNTYEQYF. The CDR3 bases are TGCAGTGCTAGGGTCCCAAATACCTACGAGCAGTACTTC.

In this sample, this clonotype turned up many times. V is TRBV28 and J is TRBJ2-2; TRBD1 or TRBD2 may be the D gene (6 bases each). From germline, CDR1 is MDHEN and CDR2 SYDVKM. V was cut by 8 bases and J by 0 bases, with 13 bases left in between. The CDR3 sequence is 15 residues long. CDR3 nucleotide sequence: TGTGCCAGCGGTGCGGGGACAACGAACACCGGGGAGCTGTTTTTT. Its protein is CASGAGTTNTGELFF.

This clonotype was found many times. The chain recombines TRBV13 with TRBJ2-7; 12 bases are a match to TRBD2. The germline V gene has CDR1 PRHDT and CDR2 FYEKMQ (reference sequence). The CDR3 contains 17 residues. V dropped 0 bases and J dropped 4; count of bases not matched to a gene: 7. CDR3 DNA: TGTGCCAGCAGCTTAGGGGGACTAGCGGGCCCCCCGTACGAGCAGTACTTC. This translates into CASSLGGLAGPPYEQYF.

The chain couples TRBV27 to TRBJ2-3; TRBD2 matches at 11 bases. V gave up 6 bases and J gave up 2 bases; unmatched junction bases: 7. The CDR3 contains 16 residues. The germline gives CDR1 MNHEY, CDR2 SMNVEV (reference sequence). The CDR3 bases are TGTGCCAGCAGGATGGGACTAGCGGAGACCACAGATACGCAGTATTTT. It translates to CASRMGLAETTDTQYF.

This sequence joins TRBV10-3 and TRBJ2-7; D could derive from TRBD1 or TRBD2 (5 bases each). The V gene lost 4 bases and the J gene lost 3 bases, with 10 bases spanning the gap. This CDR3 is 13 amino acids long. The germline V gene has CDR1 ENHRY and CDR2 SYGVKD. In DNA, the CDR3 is TGTGCCATCAGTGCAGGGACCAGCTACGAGCAGTACTTC. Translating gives CAISAGTSYEQYF.

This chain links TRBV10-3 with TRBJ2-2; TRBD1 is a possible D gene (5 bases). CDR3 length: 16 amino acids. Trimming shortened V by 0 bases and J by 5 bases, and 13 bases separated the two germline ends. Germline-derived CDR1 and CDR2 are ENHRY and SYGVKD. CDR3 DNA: TGTGCCATCAGTGAGTCTACAGGCCGGATAACCGGGGAGCTGTTTTTT. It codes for CAISESTGRITGELFF.

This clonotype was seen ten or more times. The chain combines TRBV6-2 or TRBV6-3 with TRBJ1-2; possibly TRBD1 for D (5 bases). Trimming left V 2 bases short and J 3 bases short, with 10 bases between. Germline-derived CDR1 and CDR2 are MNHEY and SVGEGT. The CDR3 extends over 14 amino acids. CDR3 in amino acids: CASSYRGLDYGYTF. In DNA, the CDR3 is TGTGCCAGCAGTTACCGGGGGTTAGACTATGGCTACACCTTC.

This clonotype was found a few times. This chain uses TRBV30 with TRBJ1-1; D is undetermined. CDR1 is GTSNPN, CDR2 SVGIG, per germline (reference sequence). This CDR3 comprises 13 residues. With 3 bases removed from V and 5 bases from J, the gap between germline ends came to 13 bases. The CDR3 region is CAWSPSRGTEAFF. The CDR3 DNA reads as TGTGCCTGGAGCCCCTCCAGAGGGACTGAAGCTTTCTTT.

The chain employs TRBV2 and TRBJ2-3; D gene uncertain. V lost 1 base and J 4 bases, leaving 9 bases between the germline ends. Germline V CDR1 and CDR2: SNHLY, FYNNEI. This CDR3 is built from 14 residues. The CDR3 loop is CASSEGLAPDTQYF. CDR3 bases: TGTGCCAGCAGTGAAGGCCTTGCGCCAGATACGCAGTATTTT.

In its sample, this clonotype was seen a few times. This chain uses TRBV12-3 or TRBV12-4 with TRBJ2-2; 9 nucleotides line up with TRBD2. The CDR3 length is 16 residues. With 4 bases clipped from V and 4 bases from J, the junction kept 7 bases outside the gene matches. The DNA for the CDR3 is TGTGCCAGCAGTTGGGGCGGGAGGGCTGGCACCGGGGAGCTGTTTTTT. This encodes CASSWGGRAGTGELFF.

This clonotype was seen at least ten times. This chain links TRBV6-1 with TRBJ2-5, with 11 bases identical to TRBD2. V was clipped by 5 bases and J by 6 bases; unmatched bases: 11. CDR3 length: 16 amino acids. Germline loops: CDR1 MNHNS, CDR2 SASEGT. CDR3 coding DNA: TGTGCCAGCAGTCCTGGACTAGCGGGTCCGGAGAAGACCCAGTACTTC. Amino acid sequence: CASSPGLAGPEKTQYF.